Shown below are 28 T cell receptor beta chains from a single sample sequenced in a study of CD8+CD57+ T cells in acquired aplastic anemia. For CDR3 and TCR beta VDJ profiling, genomic DNA was the template used. TCRdb itself ran the reads through MiXCR, one entry per CDR3 protein. The profile covers fewer than 250,000 distinct CDR3 sequences, with roughly 53% appearing a single time and about 20% taken by the ten largest. By flow cytometry, patients selected for sequencing had shown an expansion of CD8+CD57+ cells. Material: sorted CD4+, CD8+, or CD8+CD57+ T cells (not recorded which) from PBMCs. These receptors were taken from a human donor with aplastic anemia.

This clonotype turned up a few times. This chain uses TRBV20-1 with TRBJ2-5; D is perhaps TRBD2 (6 bases). This CDR3 is built from 13 residues. V gave up 6 bases and J gave up 5 bases, with 16 bases separating them. CDR1 and CDR2 from the germline V gene are DFQATT and SNEGSKA (reference sequence). CDR3 nucleotide sequence: TGCAGTGCCCCATCCGCGGGGAGGGAGACCCAGTACTTC. This sequence encodes CSAPSAGRETQYF.

V and J are TRBV24-1 and TRBJ2-6; D is unresolved. Trimming took off 4 bases at V and 0 bases at J, with 6 bases between the two ends. Germline CDR1 reads KGHDR; CDR2 reads SFDVKD. The CDR3 length is 15 residues. This CDR3 is CATSDSLSGANVLTF. CDR3 in DNA: TGTGCCACCAGTGACTCTCTCTCTGGGGCCAACGTCCTGACTTTC.

V usage is TRBV9 and J usage is TRBJ1-2; D unclear. The V gene lost 0 bases and the J gene lost 4 bases, with 25 bases spanning the gap. Germline V gene data show CDR1 as SGDLS and CDR2 as YYNGEE. The CDR3 extends over 19 amino acids. In DNA, the CDR3 is TGTGCCAGCAGCGTAGAATCGTGGGCACCGGAACCCGGAAGCTATGGCTACACCTTC. Amino acids: CASSVESWAPEPGSYGYTF.

This clonotype was seen many times. The chain recombines TRBV14 with TRBJ2-2; D is ambiguous. Trimming removed 2 bases from V and 4 bases from J, with 11 bases in between. This CDR3 is 15 amino acids long. Germline V gene data show CDR1 as SGHDN and CDR2 as FVKESK. The CDR3 spells CASSQPVSSTGELFF. The CDR3 DNA sequence: TGTGCCAGCAGCCAACCTGTGTCGAGCACCGGGGAGCTGTTTTTT.

This clonotype showed up many times. The CDR3 reads CASSATSTEAFF. The CDR3 region has the DNA TGTGCCAGCAGTGCCACCTCAACTGAAGCTTTCTTT. The V call is TRBV2, the J call TRBJ1-1; D gene ambiguous. The CDR3 length is 12 residues. CDR1 is SNHLY and CDR2 is FYNNEI in the germline V gene. Trimming shortened V by 4 bases and J by 5 bases, and 8 bases separated the two germline ends.

Only one count was recorded for this clonotype. V usage is TRBV2 and J usage is TRBJ2-5; 14 bases line up with TRBD2. Losses at the gene ends were 5 bases for V and 5 bases for J; bases not matched to a gene: 13. The V gene's germline CDR1 is SNHLY and CDR2 FYNNEI. CDR3 size: 18 residues. The CDR3 loop reads CASSTLGGLAGGSETQYF. DNA of the CDR3: TGTGCCAGCAGTACCCTAGGCGGACTAGCGGGGGGTTCTGAGACCCAGTACTTC.

A few counts support this clonotype. A read error is likely, as this CDR3 ends without the conserved phenylalanine or tryptophan. The genes are TRBV5-1 and TRBJ2-5; possibly TRBD1 for D (6 bases). The CDR3 runs 14 residues. Trimming shortened V by 4 bases and J by 11 bases, and 21 bases separated the two germline ends. Germline CDR1 reads SGHRS; CDR2 reads YFSETQ. CDR3 protein: CASSPRDIAYKQYY. The CDR3 nucleotides are TGCGCCAGCAGCCCCCGGGACATAGCCTACAAGCAGTACTAC.

In DNA, the CDR3 is TGTGCCAGCAGCCAAGAAAGGGGGGACGTTGGCTACACCTTC. Protein: CASSQERGDVGYTF. The chain joins TRBV14 to TRBJ1-2, with D possibly being TRBD1 (6 bases). Trimming stripped 0 bases from V and 7 bases from J, with 12 bases between. This CDR3 spans 14 amino acids. The V gene's germline CDR1 is SGHDN and CDR2 FVKESK.

For this clonotype: This may be a read error, as it is one base from a much larger clone. Without the conserved terminal phenylalanine or tryptophan, this CDR3 likely stems from a read error. This chain joins TRBV11-2 and TRBJ2-5; D gene ambiguous. Looked up from germline, CDR1 is SGHAT and CDR2 is FQNNGV. Deletions cut 6 bases from V and 5 bases from J, with 7 bases between. The CDR3 is made up of 11 amino acids. The CDR3 loop is CASSGRETQYL. In DNA, the CDR3 is TGTGCCAGCAGTGGCCGGGAGACCCAGTACCTC.

V is TRBV10-3 and J is TRBJ1-5, with 10 bases matching TRBD1. Germline CDR1 ENHRY, CDR2 SYGVKD. CDR3 size: 21 residues. Trimming cost V 2 bases and J 0 bases; bases outside gene matches: 16. CDR3 bases: TGTGCCATCAGTGAGCAAAAACTCGGACAGGGGGGGTTTTATAGCAATCAGCCCCAGCATTTT. As protein: CAISEQKLGQGGFYSNQPQHF.

V and J are TRBV12-3 or TRBV12-4 and TRBJ1-1, with no clear D. CDR3 size: 15 residues. V dropped 1 base and J dropped 1 base, with 10 bases sitting between them. DNA for the CDR3: TGTGCCAGCAGTTTAGACGGCTTCACGAACACTGAAGCTTTCTTT. Translated, it gives CASSLDGFTNTEAFF.

The chain links TRBV7-8 to TRBJ1-4; D possibly corresponds to TRBD1 (6 bases). The germline V gene has CDR1 SGHVS and CDR2 FQNEAQ. Between the trimmed V and J ends, which lost 5 bases and 4 bases, there was a span of 11 bases. The CDR3 is 14 amino acids. DNA of the CDR3: TGTGCCAGCAGCCATGACAGGAGTAATGAAAAACTGTTTTTT. Translated: CASSHDRSNEKLFF.

The sample holds many counts of this clonotype. Sequence at one end of the junction differs from germline and may be a read error. V gene TRBV5-1 combines with J gene TRBJ1-1, with a tentative D call TRBD1 (5 bases). CDR1 SGHRS and CDR2 YFSETQ come from the germline V gene. The length of the CDR3 is 14 residues. The CDR3 bases are TGTGCCAGCAGCTTAGGCAAGGGGATCGCTGAAGCTTTCTTT. Residues: CASSLGKGIAEAFF.

This clonotype was observed once. An end of the junction differs from the germline gene, which may be a read error. The V gene is TRBV7-9, the J gene TRBJ1-2; D is undetermined. Germline CDR1 SEHNR, CDR2 FQNEAQ (reference sequence). This CDR3 has 13 amino acids. CDR3 residues: CASSRRAENGYTF. Written as DNA, the CDR3 is TGCGCCAGCAGCCGACGGGCCGAAAATGGCTACACCTTC.

This clonotype appeared a few times. This may stem from a read error, because a much larger clone lies one nucleotide away. This chain links TRBV9 with TRBJ1-1; D might be TRBD1 (6 bases). The CDR3 runs to 17 residues. Germline V gene sequence: CDR1 SGDLS, CDR2 YYNGEE. The CDR3 loop is CVSSLITQGRENTEAFF. As DNA, the CDR3 is TGTGTCAGCAGCTTGATCACACAGGGAAGGGAAAACACTGAAGCTTTCTTT.

This chain links TRBV29-1 with TRBJ1-2; tentatively, D is TRBD1 (5 bases). The CDR3 loop spans 11 amino acids. The V end was cut by 7 bases, the J end by 7 bases, with 13 bases between. Germline CDR1 is SQVTM and CDR2 is ANQGSEA. The CDR3 here is CSGAGGSGYTF. For the CDR3, the DNA is TGCAGCGGTGCTGGGGGTTCTGGCTACACCTTC.

This clonotype is a singleton in its sample. V usage is TRBV12-3 or TRBV12-4 and J usage is TRBJ1-2; TRBD1 is a possible D gene (5 bases). V was pared by 4 bases and J by 3 bases, with 9 bases between. The CDR3 sequence is 13 residues long. The CDR3 sequence: CASSSARDYGYTF. CDR3 DNA: TGTGCCAGCAGTTCGGCCAGGGACTATGGCTACACCTTC.

The J gene is TRBJ1-2, the V gene TRBV27, with 7 bases lining up with TRBD1. Per the germline V gene, CDR1 is MNHEY and CDR2 is SMNVEV (reference sequence). V was clipped by 7 bases and J by 3 bases; unmatched bases: 14. The CDR3 consists of 16 residues. CDR3 amino acids: CASTFMKGAGDYGYTF. DNA for the CDR3: TGTGCCAGCACTTTTATGAAGGGGGCCGGGGACTATGGCTACACCTTC.

The chain is built from TRBV19 and TRBJ1-6, with D uncertain. The CDR3 runs 14 residues. CDR1 is LNHDA and CDR2 is SQIVND in the germline V gene (reference sequence). Trimming removed 3 bases at V and 6 bases at J, with 9 bases between. CDR3 sequence: CASSIEGGNSPLHF. CDR3 sequence (DNA): TGTGCCAGTAGTATTGAAGGTGGTAATTCACCCCTCCACTTT.

This clonotype was counted ten times or more. This CDR3 reads CASRTSGADTQYF. CDR3 nucleotide sequence: TGTGCCAGTCGGACTAGCGGGGCGGATACGCAGTATTTT. The rearrangement links TRBV19 to TRBJ2-3, with 12 bases that match TRBD2. From germline, CDR1 is LNHDA and CDR2 SQIVND (reference sequence). V was pared by 8 bases and J by 6 bases, with 3 bases of the junction left unmatched. The CDR3 extends over 13 amino acids.

This clonotype was seen more than once but under ten times. This rearrangement joins TRBV19 to TRBJ1-2; 7 bases fit TRBD1. Germline V gene sequence: CDR1 LNHDA, CDR2 SQIVND (reference sequence). The V segment lost 3 bases and the J segment 8 bases; nucleotides outside the gene matches: 9. The CDR3 totals 14 residues. The CDR3 DNA reads TGTGCCAGTAGTATGGCTCAGGGGGGTACCGGCTACACCTTC. It encodes CASSMAQGGTGYTF.

This clonotype has only a few counts. J is TRBJ2-3 and V is TRBV20-1; TRBD2 matches at 13 bases. Germline CDR1 and CDR2: DFQATT and SNEGSKA (reference sequence). The V segment lost 6 bases and the J segment 0 bases; nucleotides outside the gene matches: 3. The length of the CDR3 is 15 residues. In nucleotides, the CDR3 is TGCAGTGCCACTAGCGGGGGGGCTAGCACAGATACGCAGTATTTT. Residues: CSATSGGASTDTQYF.

The CDR3 sequence is CSARTGTSGVNEQFF. For the CDR3, the DNA is TGCAGTGCTAGAACCGGGACTAGCGGGGTCAATGAGCAGTTCTTC. The chain links TRBV20-1 to TRBJ2-1; 13 bases align to TRBD2. Germline CDR1 is DFQATT and CDR2 is SNEGSKA (reference sequence). The CDR3 has 15 residues. V shed 2 bases and J 6 bases; nucleotides not matched to a gene: 4.

This chain connects TRBV2 to TRBJ2-3; D gene unclear. The CDR3 is made up of 11 amino acids. Trimming shortened V by 7 bases and J by 6 bases, and 8 bases separated the two germline ends. The V gene's germline CDR1 is SNHLY and CDR2 FYNNEI. The DNA of the CDR3 is TGTGCCAGCACAGAAGGGGATACGCAGTATTTT. This translates into CASTEGDTQYF. The whole variable domain, remainder taken from reference TRBV2 and TRBJ2-3, is EPEVTQTPSHQVTQMGQEVILRCVPISNHLYFYWYRQILGQKVEFLVSFYNNEISEKSEIFDDQFSVERPDGSNFTLKIRSTKLEDSAMYFCASTEGDTQYFGPGTRLTVL.

The chain links TRBV19 to TRBJ1-1, with a tentative D call TRBD1 (5 bases). Per the germline V gene, CDR1 is LNHDA and CDR2 is SQIVND (reference sequence). With 9 bases removed from V and 1 base from J, the gap between germline ends came to 21 bases. The CDR3 is made up of 16 amino acids. CDR3 sequence: CASSQPGWGGNTEAFF. In DNA form, the CDR3 reads TGTGCCAGCAGCCAACCCGGGTGGGGGGGGAACACTGAAGCTTTCTTT.

This clonotype came up many times. The chain combines TRBV9 with TRBJ1-5, with 7 nucleotides matching TRBD1. Per the germline V gene, CDR1 is SGDLS and CDR2 is YYNGEE. With 7 bases clipped from V and 0 bases from J, the junction kept 1 base outside the gene matches. This CDR3 is 13 amino acids long. The CDR3 sequence: CASGTDSNQPQHF. The CDR3, as DNA: TGTGCCAGCGGGACAGATAGCAATCAGCCCCAGCATTTT.

The chain employs TRBV2 and TRBJ1-3, with TRBD1 as a possible D gene (5 bases). The germline V and J ends were trimmed by 4 bases and 0 bases, with 16 bases remaining between them. Germline-derived CDR1 and CDR2 are SNHLY and FYNNEI. The length of the CDR3 is 17 residues. CDR3 nucleotides: TGTGCCAGCAGTGGAACGGGGGGTCCCAGCTCTGGAAACACCATATATTTT. Its translation: CASSGTGGPSSGNTIYF. The full variable domain, rest sourced from reference TRBV2 and TRBJ1-3, is EPEVTQTPSHQVTQMGQEVILRCVPISNHLYFYWYRQILGQKVEFLVSFYNNEISEKSEIFDDQFSVERPDGSNFTLKIRSTKLEDSAMYFCASSGTGGPSSGNTIYFGEGSWLTVV.

This clonotype was observed at least ten times. This rearrangement joins TRBV4-1 to TRBJ2-2, with D possibly matching TRBD1 (6 bases). Trimming took 2 bases from V and 3 from J, leaving 10 bases between them. The CDR3 length is 15 residues. Per the germline V gene, CDR1 is MGHRA and CDR2 is YSYEKL. In nucleotides, the CDR3 is TGCGCCAGCAGCCAACTAACAGGGCACACCGGGGAGCTGTTTTTT. This sequence encodes CASSQLTGHTGELFF.